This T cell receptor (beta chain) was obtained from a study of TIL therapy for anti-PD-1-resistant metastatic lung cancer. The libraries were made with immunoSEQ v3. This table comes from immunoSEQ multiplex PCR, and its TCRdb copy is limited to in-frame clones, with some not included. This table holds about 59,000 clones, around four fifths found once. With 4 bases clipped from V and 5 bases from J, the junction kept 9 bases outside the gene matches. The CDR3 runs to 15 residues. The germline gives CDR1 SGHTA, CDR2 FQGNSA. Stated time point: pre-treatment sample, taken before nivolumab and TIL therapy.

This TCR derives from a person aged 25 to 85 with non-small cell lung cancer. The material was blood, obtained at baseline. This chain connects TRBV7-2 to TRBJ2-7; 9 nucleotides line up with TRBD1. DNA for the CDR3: TGTGCCAGCAGCTCAGGACCGGGACAGGGCGACGAGCAGTACTTC. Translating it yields CASSSGPGQGDEQYF.